This passage covers 10 T cell receptor beta chains from one sample sequenced in a study of blood T cell repertoires in COVID-19. Profiled with immunoSEQ multiplex PCR; TCRdb holds only in-frame clones, not every one. The table shows 200,000 or so clones, with around 86% occurring only once. Sequenced sample: peripheral blood. These receptors were taken from a man aged 45 to 65 with acute or convalescent COVID-19.

This chain uses TRBV4-1 with TRBJ2-2, with TRBD2 matching 8 bases. J was trimmed by 0 bases and V by 0 bases; bases with no gene match: 3. There are 17 residues in the CDR3. Germline assignment: CDR1 MGHRA and CDR2 YSYEKL. CDR3 in amino acids: CASSQDRGGSNTGELFF. The CDR3 nucleotides are TGCGCCAGCAGCCAAGATCGGGGGGGCTCGAACACCGGGGAGCTGTTTTTT.

The chain uses TRBV9 and TRBJ1-1; TRBD1 might be the D (5 bases). Germline CDR1 reads SGDLS; CDR2 reads YYNGEE. V gave up 2 bases and J gave up 0 bases, with 20 bases separating them. The CDR3 contains 18 residues. CDR3: CASSVPDPADSLNTEAFF. CDR3 nucleotide sequence: TGTGCCAGCAGCGTCCCCGACCCCGCAGACAGCTTGAACACTGAAGCTTTCTTT. The full variable domain, in which reference TRBV9 and TRBJ1-1 provide the parts outside the CDR3, is DSGVTQTPKHLITATGQRVTLRCSPRSGDLSVYWYQQSLDQGLQFLIQYYNGEERAKGNILERFSAQQFPDLHSELNLSSLELGDSALYFCASSVPDPADSLNTEAFFGQGTRLTVV.

The chain uses TRBV7-6 and TRBJ1-1; D is perhaps TRBD1 (6 bases). Deletions cut 5 bases from V and 3 bases from J, with 16 bases between. Germline V gives CDR1 SGHVS, CDR2 FNYEAQ. The CDR3 loop spans 15 amino acids. The CDR3 DNA follows: TGTGCCAGCAGCCGCGGGCGGGGGCGCGACACTGAAGCTTTCTTT. It encodes CASSRGRGRDTEAFF.

Here the CDR3 DNA reads TGTGCCAGTAGTTCGGACGGGAGTAACGTCTATGGCTACACCTTC. Translation: CASSSDGSNVYGYTF. The chain joins TRBV19 to TRBJ1-2; D is uncertain. The CDR3 runs to 15 residues. CDR1 LNHDA and CDR2 SQIVND come from the germline V gene (reference sequence). V lost 5 bases and J 4 bases, leaving 17 bases between the germline ends.

This clone was seen more than once but under ten times. The CDR3 protein is CATSGTGLLGSNQPQHF. The CDR3 nucleotides read TGTGCCACCTCCGGGACAGGCCTTCTCGGCAGCAATCAGCCCCAGCATTTT. The chain joins TRBV19 to TRBJ1-5; 8 bases map to TRBD1. J lost 1 base, V lost 10 bases, and 15 bases had no gene match. Germline V gene data show CDR1 as LNHDA and CDR2 as SQIVND (reference sequence). The CDR3 is made up of 17 amino acids. Supplemented by reference TRBV19 and TRBJ1-5, the full variable domain reads DGGITQSPKYLFRKEGQNVTLSCEQNLNHDAMYWYRQDPGQGLRLIYYSQIVNDFQKGDIAEGYSVSREKKESFPLTVTSAQKNPTAFYLCATSGTGLLGSNQPQHFGDGTRLSIL.

V and J are TRBV5-1 and TRBJ2-2, with 10 bases that match TRBD1. Trimming removed 3 bases from V and 6 bases from J; junction bases left unmatched: 5. Germline values: CDR1 SGHRS, CDR2 YFSETQ. The CDR3 has 15 residues. CDR3 residues: CASSSGTGEAGELFF. The CDR3 nucleotides are TGCGCCAGCAGCTCCGGGACAGGGGAGGCCGGGGAGCTGTTTTTT.

This rearrangement joins TRBV7-2 to TRBJ1-4; a possible D gene is TRBD1 (6 bases). Between the trimmed V and J ends, which lost 6 bases and 2 bases, there was a span of 16 bases. Germline lookup yields CDR1 SGHTA and CDR2 FQGNSA. CDR3 length: 16 amino acids. The CDR3 DNA is TGTGCCAGCAGTTCCAGGGGAAGGTACACTAATGAAAAACTGTTTTTT. This codes for CASSSRGRYTNEKLFF.

The genes are TRBV27 and TRBJ2-1, with 11 bases fitting TRBD2. The germline CDR1 and CDR2 sequences are MNHEY and SMNVEV (reference sequence). CDR3 size: 15 residues. J gave up 10 bases and V 5 bases, and 10 bases lay outside the gene matches. CDR3 protein: CASSISGGAGREQFF. The CDR3 coding sequence is TGTGCCAGCAGTATTAGCGGGGGGGCCGGACGGGAGCAGTTCTTC.

This sequence joins TRBV2 and TRBJ2-1, with 8 bases matching TRBD2. The germline CDR1 and CDR2 sequences are SNHLY and FYNNEI. This CDR3 comprises 15 residues. Trimming removed 4 bases from V and 4 bases from J; junction bases left unmatched: 6. The CDR3 sequence: CASSAGSGVYNEQFF. The CDR3 DNA reads TGTGCCAGCAGTGCGGGTAGCGGGGTTTACAATGAGCAGTTCTTC. Looking up the rest from reference TRBV2 and TRBJ2-1 gives the full variable domain: EPEVTQTPSHQVTQMGQEVILRCVPISNHLYFYWYRQILGQKVEFLVSFYNNEISEKSEIFDDQFSVERPDGSNFTLKIRSTKLEDSAMYFCASSAGSGVYNEQFFGPGTRLTVL.

J is TRBJ1-1 and V is TRBV19; D may be TRBD1 (5 bases). There are 13 residues in the CDR3. Germline CDR1 LNHDA, CDR2 SQIVND (reference sequence). Trimming pared 5 bases from V and 4 bases from J, leaving 11 bases between. CDR3 loop: CASSQWGGTEAFF. The CDR3 region has the DNA TGTGCCAGTAGTCAATGGGGCGGCACTGAAGCTTTCTTT.